This is a list of T cell receptor beta chains from one sample in a study of tumor-infiltrating lymphocytes in localized non-small cell lung cancer. The method was immunoSEQ multiplex PCR; TCRdb's version includes in-frame clones alone and lacks a portion of them. The sample has some 15,000 clones; approximately 85% are singletons. Sequencing was done on a sample of uninvolved lung tissue not adjacent to the tumor. The receptors were gathered from a human donor with non-small cell lung cancer. The CDR3 runs from the conserved cysteine through the conserved F or W. A D gene is named only where the DNA matches it firmly. Rows give clone size only sometimes, using once, few, many, or a class for an expanded clone.

DNA: TGCGCCAGCAGCTTGGCCACAGGGGAAGGAGGCTACACCTTC
CDR3: CASSLATGEGGYTF
V: TRBV5-1
D: TRBD1
J: TRBJ1-2
size: .

DNA: TGTGCCAGCAGCGGACAGGGGATTTCCTACGAGCAGTACTTC
CDR3: CASSGQGISYEQYF
V: TRBV2
D: TRBD1
J: TRBJ2-7
size: once

DNA: TGTGCCAGCAGCGCCACGTACCCCTATAGCAATCAGCCCCAGCATTTT
CDR3: CASSATYPYSNQPQHF
V: TRBV21-1
D: .
J: TRBJ1-5
size: .

DNA: TGTGCCATCAGTGAGTCGAAGGGGGCTGGTGGCTACACCTTC
CDR3: CAISESKGAGGYTF
V: TRBV10-3
D: TRBD1
J: TRBJ1-2
size: .

DNA: TGTGCCGGTGTTGGGGGTTTCGCCGGGGAGCTGTTTTTT
CDR3: CAGVGGFAGELFF
V: TRBV30
D: .
J: TRBJ2-2
size: .

DNA: TGTGCCAGCAGTGTACGGGACGAATCTCAGCCCCAGCATTTT
CDR3: CASSVRDESQPQHF
V: TRBV6-1
D: .
J: TRBJ1-5
size: .

DNA: TGCGCCAGTAGTCCCGGGACAGGAAATCAGCCCCAGCATTTT
CDR3: CASSPGTGNQPQHF
V: TRBV10-2
D: TRBD1
J: TRBJ1-5
size: once

DNA: TGTGCCAGCAGCTTCGGGACAGGGAACACTGAAGCTTTCTTT
CDR3: CASSFGTGNTEAFF
V: TRBV11-2
D: TRBD1
J: TRBJ1-1
size: .

DNA: TGTGCCAGTACCCTGACAGGGGGCTACGAGCAGTACTTC
CDR3: CASTLTGGYEQYF
V: TRBV19
D: TRBD1
J: TRBJ2-7
size: once

DNA: TGTGCCTGGAGTGGCAGGGGAGCGACTAATGAAAAACTGTTTTTT
CDR3: CAWSGRGATNEKLFF
V: TRBV30
D: .
J: TRBJ1-4
size: .

DNA: TGCGCCAGCAGCTCGACAGGGACTCCGGAGACCCAGTACTTC
CDR3: CASSSTGTPETQYF
V: TRBV5-1
D: .
J: TRBJ2-5
size: .

DNA: TGTGCCAGCAGCCGGGTGGGGGGAGATGGCTACACCTTC
CDR3: CASSRVGGDGYTF
V: TRBV5-5
D: .
J: TRBJ1-2
size: .

DNA: TGCGCCAGCAGCCTGACCGCCGGGACAGGGGGATCCTACGAGCAGTACTTC
CDR3: CASSLTAGTGGSYEQYF
V: TRBV4-1
D: TRBD1
J: TRBJ2-7
size: once

DNA: TGTGCCAGTTTCACCTGGGACAGGGGGAGTAGTGGCTACACCTTC
CDR3: CASFTWDRGSSGYTF
V: TRBV19
D: TRBD1
J: TRBJ1-2
size: .

DNA: TGTGCCAGCAGTAGGGGCAGGTCAGAAGAGACCCAGTACTTC
CDR3: CASSRGRSEETQYF
V: TRBV7-4
D: .
J: TRBJ2-5
size: once

DNA: TGTGCCATCAGTGAGTGGCGGGAAAACACCGGGGAGCTGTTTTTT
CDR3: CAISEWRENTGELFF
V: TRBV10-3
D: .
J: TRBJ2-2
size: .

DNA: TGTGCCTGTGAGGACAGAATGCGGACAGCCACCGGGGAGCTGTTTTTT
CDR3: CACEDRMRTATGELFF
V: TRBV30
D: .
J: TRBJ2-2
size: .

DNA: TGTGCCAGCAGCGTGGGAGCGGGGGTTACCGGGGAGCTGTTTTTT
CDR3: CASSVGAGVTGELFF
V: TRBV11-2
D: TRBD2
J: TRBJ2-2
size: once

DNA: TGTGCCAGCAGTTTAGGGGACAGGGTCGCTTTCTTT
CDR3: CASSLGDRVAFF
V: TRBV28
D: TRBD1
J: TRBJ1-1
size: once

DNA: TGTGCCAGCAGCACGGGACTAGCCAACAATGAGCAGTTCTTC
CDR3: CASSTGLANNEQFF
V: TRBV7-3
D: TRBD2
J: TRBJ2-1
size: .

DNA: TGCGCCAGCAGCTTGTCGACAGGGAGGCCTGGCGAGCAGTACTTC
CDR3: CASSLSTGRPGEQYF
V: TRBV5-1
D: .
J: TRBJ2-7
size: .

DNA: TGTGCCAGCAGTGTTTACGAGGCAGGGGTGAACACCGGGGAGCTGTTTTTT
CDR3: CASSVYEAGVNTGELFF
V: TRBV2
D: .
J: TRBJ2-2
size: .

DNA: TGTGCCAGCAGCTTAGCCCGACTGGGTGAGCAGTTCTTC
CDR3: CASSLARLGEQFF
V: TRBV7-9
D: .
J: TRBJ2-1
size: .

DNA: TGTGCCAGCAGACTAGAGGATACGCAGTATTTT
CDR3: CASRLEDTQYF
V: TRBV6-1
D: .
J: TRBJ2-3
size: few

DNA: TGTGCCATCAGTGAGGAGGTGTCTCCAGGAGGAGCAGGCTTGGAGACCCAGTACTTC
CDR3: CAISEEVSPGGAGLETQYF
V: TRBV10-3
D: .
J: TRBJ2-5
size: .

DNA: TGTGCCAGCAGCCTCGGCTCGGCAGATACGCAGTATTTT
CDR3: CASSLGSADTQYF
V: TRBV5-6
D: .
J: TRBJ2-3
size: .

DNA: TGTGCCAGCAGGATAGGAGGGAACACCGGGGAGCTGTTTTTT
CDR3: CASRIGGNTGELFF
V: TRBV6-6
D: .
J: TRBJ2-2
size: once

DNA: TGTGCCAGCAGCGTAGATGGTAGCGATGAGCAGTTCTTC
CDR3: CASSVDGSDEQFF
V: TRBV9
D: .
J: TRBJ2-1
size: .

DNA: TGTGCCAGTAGTTTGACGGGTAGTATCGACACTGAAGCTTTCTTT
CDR3: CASSLTGSIDTEAFF
V: TRBV19
D: .
J: TRBJ1-1
size: .

DNA: TGCGCCAGCAGCCCGGGACAGCCAGGGGGCAATCAGCCCCAGCATTTT
CDR3: CASSPGQPGGNQPQHF
V: TRBV5-1
D: TRBD1
J: TRBJ1-5
size: once

DNA: TGCAGTGCTAGTGAGGATCCTGGCTACACCTTC
CDR3: CSASEDPGYTF
V: TRBV20-1
D: .
J: TRBJ1-2
size: .

DNA: TGTGCCAGCAGCCAAGATTTGGGGGATGGGGACACTGAAGCTTTCTTT
CDR3: CASSQDLGDGDTEAFF
V: TRBV4-2
D: .
J: TRBJ1-1
size: .

DNA: TGTGCCTGGAGTAGGCAGTATAGTGATCCCTGGTCCGGAAAACTGTTTTTT
CDR3: CAWSRQYSDPWSGKLFF
V: TRBV30
D: .
J: TRBJ1-4
size: .

DNA: TGTGCCAGCACACCCCGGGACAGGGGGCTTGAGGACTATGGCTACACCTTC
CDR3: CASTPRDRGLEDYGYTF
V: TRBV7-9
D: TRBD1
J: TRBJ1-2
size: .

DNA: TGTGCCAGCAGCTTACAAACCGGGGAGCTGTTTTTT
CDR3: CASSLQTGELFF
V: TRBV7-8
D: .
J: TRBJ2-2
size: .

DNA: TGTGCCTGGAGTGCCCAAAAAGAGACCCAGTACTTC
CDR3: CAWSAQKETQYF
V: TRBV30
D: .
J: TRBJ2-5
size: .

DNA: TGTGCCAGCAGCCTAAATGCCGAGGTCAGGGCCACTGAAGCTTTCTTT
CDR3: CASSLNAEVRATEAFF
V: TRBV7-8
D: .
J: TRBJ1-1
size: .

DNA: TGTGCCAGCAGCTCAAGCCCGGGACAGAGGGGAAACACCATATATTTT
CDR3: CASSSSPGQRGNTIYF
V: TRBV7-8
D: TRBD1
J: TRBJ1-3
size: .

DNA: TGTGCCAGCAGTTTGACAGGCGGCAATGAGCAGTTCTTC
CDR3: CASSLTGGNEQFF
V: TRBV27
D: .
J: TRBJ2-1
size: once

DNA: TGTGCCAGCAGCTTACCCGGGGACGGAAACACTGAAGCTTTCTTT
CDR3: CASSLPGDGNTEAFF
V: TRBV7-9
D: .
J: TRBJ1-1
size: .

DNA: TGTGCCAGCAGTCCGACAGCGTTCTATGGGACTGAAGCTTTCTTT
CDR3: CASSPTAFYGTEAFF
V: TRBV25-1
D: .
J: TRBJ1-1
size: .

DNA: TGTGCCTGGAGAAGGGGCGGGGTGAGCTCCTACGAGCAGTACTTC
CDR3: CAWRRGGVSSYEQYF
V: TRBV30
D: .
J: TRBJ2-7
size: .

DNA: TGTGCCATCAGTGACAGGGAGGTGAACTACCAGCAGTACTTC
CDR3: CAISDREVNYQQYF
V: TRBV10-3
D: .
J: TRBJ2-7
size: .

DNA: TGTGCCAGCAGCGGGGACAACGGAGAGCTGTTTTTT
CDR3: CASSGDNGELFF
V: TRBV11-1
D: .
J: TRBJ2-2
size: .

DNA: TGTGCCAGCAGCTTCCTGGGACAGCCCTACGAGCAGTACTTC
CDR3: CASSFLGQPYEQYF
V: TRBV5-6
D: TRBD1
J: TRBJ2-7
size: .